This is a list of T cell receptor beta chains from one sample in a study of cytomegalovirus exposure and HLA in healthy donors. Sequencing was performed with immunoSEQ multiplex PCR; in TCRdb, only in-frame clones are kept and a portion is missing. In the table there are fewer than 150,000 clones, approximately 77% of which are singletons. The sequencing input was PBMCs. The source is a woman aged 45 to 65 in good health and CMV-seronegative. Each CDR3 is given with its conserved first and last residue. A D gene is named only where the DNA matches it firmly. The size of a clone is reported for some rows only, either as once, few or many, or as a class for expanded clones.

CATSDLLSTDTQYF TGCGCCACTAGTGACCTGTTGAGCACAGATACGCAGTATTTT - TRBJ2-3 - TRBV10-1
CASSSSGEGTQYF TGTGCCAGCAGCTCTTCGGGTGAGGGGACCCAGTACTTC - TRBJ2-5 once TRBV11-2
CASSIGQGARTEAFF TGCGCCAGCAGCATAGGACAGGGGGCGCGGACTGAAGCTTTCTTT TRBD1 TRBJ1-1 - TRBV5-1
CASSRDRGGQPQHF TGCGCCAGCAGCCGAGACAGGGGCGGTCAGCCCCAGCATTTT TRBD1 TRBJ1-5 once TRBV4-1
CASSPGRGYEQYF TGTGCCAGCAGCCCCGGGAGGGGATACGAGCAGTACTTC TRBD2 TRBJ2-7 once TRBV11-2
CASRAGIFSGNTIYF TGTGCCAGCAGGGCCGGGATATTCTCTGGAAACACCATATATTTT - TRBJ1-3 - TRBV2
CASSSSTGVGNTIYF TGCGCCAGCAGCTCTTCGACAGGGGTCGGAAACACCATATATTTT TRBD1 TRBJ1-3 - TRBV5-1
CASSSPGQGDYGYTF TGTGCCAGCAGTTCCCCGGGACAGGGAGACTATGGCTACACCTTC TRBD1 TRBJ1-2 - TRBV27
CASRSRGRQNEQYF TGTGCCAGCAGGTCCAGGGGACGTCAGAACGAGCAGTACTTC - TRBJ2-7 - TRBV27
CASSSGIGDTEAFF TGTGCCAGCAGCTCTGGGATCGGGGACACTGAAGCTTTCTTT - TRBJ1-1 - TRBV7-9
CASRARDTPYTF TGTGCCAGCAGAGCTCGGGACACGCCGTACACCTTC - TRBJ1-2 once TRBV6-5
CASSIIPTGNTEAFF TGTGCCAGCAGCATCATACCGACAGGGAACACTGAAGCTTTCTTT - TRBJ1-1 - TRBV11-2
CASSASAGGLRAYNEQFF TGTGCCAGCAGTGCCTCAGCGGGGGGGCTAAGGGCCTACAATGAGCAGTTCTTC TRBD2 TRBJ2-1 few TRBV6-1
CASSLDSNEKLFF TGTGCCAGCAGTTTGGACAGCAATGAAAAACTGTTTTTT - TRBJ1-4 - TRBV6-6
CASSTSGGAYNEQFF TGTGCCAGCAGCACTAGCGGGGGGGCGTACAATGAGCAGTTCTTC TRBD2 TRBJ2-1 - TRBV7-8
CASSLEGGKNIQYF TGTGCCAGCAGCTTAGAAGGCGGTAAAAACATTCAGTACTTC - TRBJ2-4 - TRBV11-2
CASGGVTGYGYTF TGTGCCTCAGGGGGAGTTACAGGATATGGCTACACCTTC TRBD1 TRBJ1-2 - TRBV30
CASSFRGISGANVLTF TGTGCCAGCAGCTTTAGAGGGATCTCTGGGGCCAACGTCCTGACTTTC - TRBJ2-6 - TRBV5-8
CASSINRDILYEQYF TGTGCCAGCAGCATTAACCGGGACATTCTCTACGAGCAGTACTTC - TRBJ2-7 - TRBV6-5
CAWMQGDNEQFF TGTGCCTGGATGCAGGGCGACAATGAGCAGTTCTTC - TRBJ2-1 - TRBV30
CASSGRDSRYSNQPQHF TGTGCCAGTAGTGGACGGGACAGTCGGTATAGCAATCAGCCCCAGCATTTT TRBD1 TRBJ1-5 - TRBV19
CASSGGETNYGYTF TGTGCCAGCAGCGGGGGGGAGACTAACTATGGCTACACCTTC - TRBJ1-2 - TRBV5-4
CASSTHGQGAYEQYF TGTGCCAGCAGCACCCACGGACAGGGGGCGTACGAGCAGTACTTC TRBD1 TRBJ2-7 once TRBV9
CASRLGQGSSPLHF TGCGCCAGCAGGTTGGGACAGGGTAGTTCACCCCTCCACTTT TRBD1 TRBJ1-6 - TRBV5-1
CASSWGLDRNEQFF TGTGCCAGCAGCTGGGGACTAGACAGGAATGAGCAGTTCTTC TRBD2 TRBJ2-1 - TRBV5-6
CASSIGSGGGNQPQHF TGTGCCAGTAGTATAGGGTCTGGGGGGGGCAATCAGCCCCAGCATTTT - TRBJ1-5 - TRBV19